Sequencing of this T cell receptor (beta chain) was carried out in a study of T-cell memory formation after mild COVID-19. In the study overall: Largely, TCR clusters stayed within a single donor.

On this clonotype: Its antigen is as yet unknown.

MiXCR was run by TCRdb on the 5' RACE reads, yielding one entry per CDR3 protein. Altogether 450,000 to 650,000 distinct CDR3 sequences are present, approximately 18% being singletons, with the ten largest covering about 11%. Trimming pared 3 bases from V and 3 bases from J, leaving 11 bases between. The germline V gene has CDR1 DFQATT and CDR2 SNEGSKA (reference sequence). This CDR3 comprises 14 residues. The study, taken as a whole, reports: Later expanders leaned CD4+, whereas clones that contracted between day 15 and 85 were balanced CD4/CD8. Several responding clones turned up in pre-infection memory, indicating that cross-reactive memory may have taken part.

Sample: PBMCs or a T cell subset sorted from them (not recorded which). This chain links TRBV20-1 with TRBJ2-2; maybe TRBD1 (6 bases). The receptor was derived from an adult woman who had mild COVID-19 (a few samples of this study predate the infection). Cell type and time point are not known. The CDR3 nucleotides read TGCAGTGCTAGGGAGACAGGATACACCGGGGAGCTGTTTTTT. Protein sequence: CSARETGYTGELFF.